A single sample gave rise to the 15 T cell receptor beta chains below, sequenced in a study of OX40 agonist ivuxolimab in advanced cancers. Profiling relied on immunoSEQ multiplex PCR, and the TCRdb table lists in-frame clones only, not all of them. The table includes around 100,000 clones, 89% detected once. Sequencing used CD4+ or CD8+ T cells sorted from blood, obtained in a trial of the OX40 agonist ivuxolimab. Receptors originate from an adult with an advanced solid tumor such as melanoma, head and neck, liver or kidney cancer.

The V call is TRBV6-6, the J call TRBJ2-7; unclear D gene. CDR3 length: 14 amino acids. The V gene lost 2 bases and the J gene lost 2 bases, with 10 bases spanning the gap. Germline-derived CDR1 and CDR2 are MNHNY and SVGAGI (reference sequence). The CDR3 here is CASSYDGVPYEQYF. As DNA, the CDR3 is TGTGCCAGCAGTTACGATGGGGTCCCCTACGAGCAGTACTTC.

This chain uses TRBV5-1 with TRBJ2-2; D ambiguous. CDR1 is SGHRS and CDR2 is YFSETQ in the germline V gene. Trimming removed 5 bases at V and 6 bases at J, with 14 bases between. The CDR3 is 14 amino acids. The CDR3 bases are TGCGCCAGCAGTCAAACACAGATCCCCGGGGAGCTGTTTTTT. Translation: CASSQTQIPGELFF.

The CDR3 is CASSIVGTDTQYF. DNA of the CDR3: TGTGCCAGTAGTATAGTGGGTACAGATACGCAGTATTTT. V gene TRBV19 combines with J gene TRBJ2-3; D not certain. Germline V lookup: CDR1 LNHDA, CDR2 SQIVND (reference sequence). This CDR3 is 13 amino acids long. V was trimmed by 1 base and J by 3 bases, leaving 5 bases between them.

Written as DNA, the CDR3 is TGTGCCAGTAGCACGAGGACAGGAAGCTCCTACGAGCAGTACTTC. Translating it yields CASSTRTGSSYEQYF. This sequence joins TRBV19 and TRBJ2-7; TRBD1 matches 7 bases. The CDR3 loop spans 15 amino acids. Germline assignment: CDR1 LNHDA and CDR2 SQIVND (reference sequence). After removal of 6 bases from V and 0 bases from J, the junction contained 8 bases not matched to a gene.

This chain links TRBV5-1 with TRBJ2-5, with 8 bases fitting TRBD2. Per the germline V gene, CDR1 is SGHRS and CDR2 is YFSETQ. The ends lost 3 bases at V and 5 bases at J; junction bases unmatched: 21. CDR3 size: 19 residues. CDR3 bases: TGCGCCAGCAGCTGGACGGCGGGGGGCAAAGGGGGGGCTCGCGAGACCCAGTACTTC. It is translated as CASSWTAGGKGGARETQYF.

The chain recombines TRBV6-5 with TRBJ2-5; TRBD2 matches at 10 bases. V lost 0 bases and J lost 5; bases outside the gene matches: 6. This CDR3 is 16 amino acids long. The germline V gene has CDR1 MNHEY and CDR2 SVGAGI. The CDR3 DNA follows: TGTGCCAGCAGTTACTCGCTTCTAGCGGGAGTGGAGACCCAGTACTTC. Its protein product is CASSYSLLAGVETQYF.

The CDR3 nucleotides are TGTGCCAGCAGCTTACTATATAATGAAAAACTGTTTTTT. Translation: CASSLLYNEKLFF. The rearrangement links TRBV7-2 to TRBJ1-4, with D unclear. In germline, CDR1 is SGHTA, CDR2 FQGNSA. The CDR3 covers 13 residues. Trimming pared 2 bases from V and 4 bases from J, leaving 5 bases between.

The gene calls are TRBV5-1 and TRBJ2-1; 12 bases align to TRBD2. J lost 5 bases, V lost 0 bases, and 3 bases had no gene match. The germline CDR1 and CDR2 sequences are SGHRS and YFSETQ. The CDR3 extends over 16 amino acids. CDR3: CASSLDGLAGNNEQFF. Written as DNA, the CDR3 is TGCGCCAGCAGCTTGGATGGACTAGCGGGAAACAATGAGCAGTTCTTC.

This chain uses TRBV5-4 with TRBJ1-2; 8 bases line up with TRBD1. This CDR3 spans 15 amino acids. Germline CDR1 SGHNT, CDR2 YYREEE (reference sequence). The ends lost 4 bases at V and 4 bases at J; junction bases unmatched: 9. As DNA, the CDR3 is TGTGCCAGCAGCGTGGGACAGGATAAAGGCTATGGCTACACCTTC. Its translation: CASSVGQDKGYGYTF. Together with reference TRBV5-4 and TRBJ1-2, the CDR3 gives the full variable domain: ETGVTQSPTHLIKTRGQQVTLRCSSQSGHNTVSWYQQALGQGPQFIFQYYREEENGRGNFPPRFSGLQFPNYSSELNVNALELDDSALYLCASSVGQDKGYGYTFGSGTRLTVV.

The V call is TRBV11-2, the J call TRBJ2-7, with no clear D. Germline V gene data show CDR1 as SGHAT and CDR2 as FQNNGV. The CDR3 covers 13 residues. Trimming removed 1 base from V and 1 base from J, with 5 bases in between. The CDR3 region is CASSLGESYEQYF. In nucleotides, the CDR3 is TGTGCCAGCAGCTTAGGAGAATCCTACGAGCAGTACTTC. Combining the CDR3 with reference TRBV11-2 and TRBJ2-7 gives the whole variable domain EAGVAQSPRYKIIEKRQSVAFWCNPISGHATLYWYQQILGQGPKLLIQFQNNGVVDDSQLPKDRFSAERLKGVDSTLKIQPAKLEDSAVYLCASSLGESYEQYFGPGTRLTVT.

In its sample, this clone was seen once. The rearrangement links TRBV6-5 to TRBJ2-5, with D tentatively TRBD1 or TRBD2 (5 bases each). Trimming took 0 bases from V and 5 from J, leaving 13 bases between them. This CDR3 comprises 15 residues. Germline CDR1 MNHEY, CDR2 SVGAGI. In nucleotides, the CDR3 is TGTGCCAGCAGTTACTCGGGGGTAGCAACGGAGACCCAGTACTTC. Translation gives CASSYSGVATETQYF.

This chain connects TRBV4-1 to TRBJ1-1; 10 bases match TRBD1. The CDR3 is 16 amino acids. Germline CDR1 reads MGHRA; CDR2 reads YSYEKL. V dropped 3 bases and J dropped 0; count of bases not matched to a gene: 4. In DNA form, the CDR3 reads TGCGCCAGCAGCCATCCGGGACAGGGGATGAACACTGAAGCTTTCTTT. Its protein is CASSHPGQGMNTEAFF.

This chain uses TRBV10-1 with TRBJ2-5; the match to TRBD1 covers 7 bases. Matching the DNA end better, TRBJ2-7 makes the J call doubtful. This CDR3 spans 13 amino acids. Germline CDR1 reads WNHNN; CDR2 reads SYGVQD (reference sequence). CDR3 residues: CASSRTGSYEQYF. The CDR3 DNA is TGCGCCAGCAGTCGGACAGGCTCCTACGAGCAGTACTTC.

The chain links TRBV6-1 to TRBJ2-3, with D perhaps matching TRBD1 (6 bases). In germline, CDR1 is MNHNS, CDR2 SASEGT. This CDR3 spans 17 amino acids. V was pared by 2 bases and J by 0 bases, with 15 bases between. The CDR3: CASSESHRVRSTDTQYF. CDR3 DNA sequence: TGTGCCAGCAGTGAATCCCACAGGGTCCGTAGCACAGATACGCAGTATTTT.

The V and J genes are TRBV7-3 and TRBJ2-5, with no clear D. Germline V gives CDR1 SGHTA, CDR2 FQGTGA. This CDR3 has 13 residues. Trimming removed 0 bases from V and 2 bases from J, with 4 bases in between. CDR3 region: CASSLTPQETQYF. CDR3 in DNA: TGTGCCAGCAGCTTAACTCCGCAAGAGACCCAGTACTTC.